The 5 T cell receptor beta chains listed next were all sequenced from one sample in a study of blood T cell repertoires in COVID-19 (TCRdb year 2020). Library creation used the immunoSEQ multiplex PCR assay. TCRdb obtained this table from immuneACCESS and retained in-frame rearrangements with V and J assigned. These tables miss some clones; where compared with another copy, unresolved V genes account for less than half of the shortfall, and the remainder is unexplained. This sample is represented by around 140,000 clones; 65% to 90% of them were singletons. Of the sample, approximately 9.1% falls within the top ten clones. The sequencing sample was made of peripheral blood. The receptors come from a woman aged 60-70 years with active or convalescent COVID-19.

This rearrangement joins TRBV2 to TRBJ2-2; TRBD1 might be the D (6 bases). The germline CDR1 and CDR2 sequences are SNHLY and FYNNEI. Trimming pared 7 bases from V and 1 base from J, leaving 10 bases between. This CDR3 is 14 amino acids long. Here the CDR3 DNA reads TGTGCCAGCATCGAGACAGGGAACACCGGGGAGCTGTTTTTT. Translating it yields CASIETGNTGELFF.

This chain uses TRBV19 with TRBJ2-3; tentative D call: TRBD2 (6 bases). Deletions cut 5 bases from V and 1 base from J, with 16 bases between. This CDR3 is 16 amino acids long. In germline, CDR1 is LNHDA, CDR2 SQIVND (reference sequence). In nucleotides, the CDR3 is TGTGCCAGTAGTGGGGGGAGCGGAGCGGGCACAGATACGCAGTATTTT. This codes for CASSGGSGAGTDTQYF.

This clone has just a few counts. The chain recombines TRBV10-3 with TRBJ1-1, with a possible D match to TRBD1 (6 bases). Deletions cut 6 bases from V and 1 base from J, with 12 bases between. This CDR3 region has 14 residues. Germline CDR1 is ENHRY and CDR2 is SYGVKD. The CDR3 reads CAIRAGTQNTEAFF. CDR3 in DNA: TGTGCCATCAGAGCCGGGACACAGAACACTGAAGCTTTCTTT.

CDR3 loop: CAISGAPGKNTEAFF. CDR3 DNA sequence: TGTGCCATCAGTGGGGCCCCCGGGAAGAACACTGAAGCTTTCTTT. V and J are TRBV10-3 and TRBJ1-1; D remains ambiguous. The V gene lost 4 bases and the J gene lost 1 base, with 13 bases spanning the gap. The germline V gene has CDR1 ENHRY and CDR2 SYGVKD. CDR3 size: 15 residues.

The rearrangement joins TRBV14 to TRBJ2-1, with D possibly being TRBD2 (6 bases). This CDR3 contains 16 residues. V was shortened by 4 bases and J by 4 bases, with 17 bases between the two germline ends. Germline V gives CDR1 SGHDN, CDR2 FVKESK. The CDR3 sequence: CASSRRPRDSYNEQFF. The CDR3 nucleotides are TGTGCCAGCAGCCGAAGACCCAGGGACTCTTACAATGAGCAGTTCTTC.